Following are 26 T cell receptor beta chains from one sample sequenced in a study of identical twins. TCRdb re-analysed the 5' RACE reads in MiXCR, keeping a single row per CDR3 protein. The profile shows hundreds of thousands of distinct CDR3 sequences, 6.5% to 8.5% of them singletons. These sequences were also reported in another study, on yellow fever vaccine responses in identical twins.

Sequencing was performed on memory (CD45RO+) T cells sorted from blood. The receptors were gathered from a woman aged 18-35 years in good health.

In its sample, this clonotype was seen many times. CDR3 bases: TGTGCCAGCGGACCGGGACAGGGGTTCCACGAGCAGTACTTC. Translating gives CASGPGQGFHEQYF. The V call is TRBV9, the J call TRBJ2-7; 10 bases match TRBD1. The germline CDR1 and CDR2 sequences are SGDLS and YYNGEE. CDR3 length: 14 amino acids. With V trimmed by 7 bases and J by 5 bases, 9 bases remained unmatched.

In this sample, this clonotype turned up a few times. The chain is built from TRBV12-3 or TRBV12-4 and TRBJ1-1; D not resolved. V was pared by 1 base and J by 4 bases, with 7 bases between. The length of the CDR3 is 13 residues. The chain's CDR3 is CASSLVGTTEAFF. The CDR3 DNA reads TGTGCCAGCAGTTTAGTGGGTACCACTGAAGCTTTCTTT.

This clonotype was counted many times. V usage is TRBV7-3 and J usage is TRBJ2-3; TRBD2 aligns across 10 bases. The V segment lost 1 base and the J segment 7 bases; nucleotides outside the gene matches: 5. From germline, CDR1 is SGHTA and CDR2 FQGTGA. CDR3 length: 15 residues. CDR3 nucleotides: TGTGCCAGCAGCTTAAGTAGCGGGGGGATAAATACGCAGTATTTT. It specifies CASSLSSGGINTQYF.

The chain couples TRBV20-1 to TRBJ1-5; D is uncertain. The V end lost 5 bases, the J end lost 0 bases, and 11 bases lay between the germline ends. This CDR3 has 14 amino acids. CDR1 and CDR2 (germline): DFQATT, SNEGSKA (reference sequence). CDR3 sequence reads: CSASSGYSNQPQHF. The CDR3 region has the DNA TGCAGTGCTTCCTCTGGGTATAGCAATCAGCCCCAGCATTTT.

Many counts were recorded for this clonotype. The V gene is TRBV21-1, the J gene TRBJ2-7; TRBD1, as called in the table, went unchecked against the DNA. TRBV21-1 corresponds to a pseudogene. The CDR3 spans 14 residues. The CDR3 DNA sequence: TGTGCCAGCAGCGCCCCGGGACAGTTCTACGAGCAGTACTTC. Encoded protein: CASSAPGQFYEQYF.

This clonotype has ten or more counts. The chain employs TRBV20-1 and TRBJ2-7; perhaps TRBD2 as D (5 bases). Germline values: CDR1 DFQATT, CDR2 SNEGSKA (reference sequence). V lost 2 bases and J 6 bases, leaving 8 bases between the germline ends. The CDR3 runs to 11 residues. CDR3 in amino acids: CSARPSFEQYF. The CDR3 nucleotides read TGCAGTGCTAGACCTAGCTTCGAGCAGTACTTC.

The sample holds a few counts of this clonotype. The J gene is TRBJ1-2, the V gene TRBV3-1; D is ambiguous. Trimming removed 4 bases at V and 4 bases at J, with 10 bases between. The CDR3 is 13 residues long. Germline V gives CDR1 LGHDT, CDR2 YNNKEL (reference sequence). The CDR3 DNA reads TGTGCCAGCAGCCCCGGTATCTCCTATGGCTACACCTTC. This translates into CASSPGISYGYTF.

This clonotype turned up a few times. The rearrangement links TRBV6-5 to TRBJ2-5; D tentatively fits TRBD1 or TRBD2 (5 bases each). The CDR3 extends over 15 amino acids. V lost 4 bases, J lost 4 bases, and 16 bases lay in between. The germline V gene has CDR1 MNHEY and CDR2 SVGAGI. CDR3 sequence (DNA): TGTGCCAGCAGTTCCCCTGGGACCTACCGAGAGACCCAGTACTTC. Translating it yields CASSSPGTYRETQYF.

CDR3 DNA sequence: TGTGCCAGCAGTTTTGACGGGCGGGAGACCCAGTACTTC. Translated: CASSFDGRETQYF. The V call is TRBV12-3 or TRBV12-4, the J call TRBJ2-5; no reliable D call. Trimming removed 3 bases from V and 5 bases from J, with 10 bases in between. The CDR3 runs 13 residues.

This sequence joins TRBV15 and TRBJ2-5, with a tentative D call TRBD2 (6 bases). The CDR3 consists of 14 residues. Looked up from germline, CDR1 is LNHNV and CDR2 is YYDKDF (reference sequence). Trimming took off 1 base at V and 4 bases at J, with 10 bases between the two ends. CDR3 DNA: TGTGCCACCAGCAGAGGGGGGGACTCAGAGACCCAGTACTTC. Translation: CATSRGGDSETQYF. Full variable domain (remainder filled in from reference TRBV15 and TRBJ2-5): DAMVIQNPRYQVTQFGKPVTLSCSQTLNHNVMYWYQQKSSQAPKLLFHYYDKDFNNEADTPDNFQSRRPNTSFCFLDIRSPGLGDTAMYLCATSRGGDSETQYFGPGTRLLVL.

This clonotype was counted a few times. The CDR3 coding sequence is TGTGCCACGGGCAATCCGACCTACGAGCAGTACTTC. This gives the protein CATGNPTYEQYF. This sequence joins TRBV7-9 and TRBJ2-7, with no clear D. This CDR3 contains 12 residues. Deletions cut 10 bases from V and 2 bases from J, with 12 bases between. Germline CDR1 SEHNR, CDR2 FQNEAQ (reference sequence).

This rearrangement joins TRBV24-1 to TRBJ2-5; 9 bases align to TRBD1. The CDR3 consists of 15 residues. Germline CDR1 reads KGHDR; CDR2 reads SFDVKD. J lost 3 bases, V lost 5 bases, and 6 bases had no gene match. CDR3 DNA sequence: TGTGCCACCAGTGGTGCCACAGGGGGCAAAGAGACCCAGTACTTC. Translated, it gives CATSGATGGKETQYF.

This clonotype was counted many times. CDR3 in amino acids: CASSVGAGGVTDTQYF. As DNA, the CDR3 is TGTGCCAGCAGCGTTGGAGCAGGGGGCGTTACAGATACGCAGTATTTT. V is TRBV9 and J is TRBJ2-3; 8 bases fit TRBD1. Unmatched junction bases numbered 8, after V lost 2 bases and J lost 3 bases. Per germline, CDR1 SGDLS and CDR2 YYNGEE. The CDR3 spans 16 residues.

This clonotype was observed many times. This rearrangement joins TRBV11-3 to TRBJ2-1; 8 positions agree with TRBD2. CDR1 is SGHNT and CDR2 is YENEEA in the germline V gene. The CDR3 consists of 18 residues. After removal of 1 base from V and 0 bases from J, the junction contained 8 bases not matched to a gene. Here the CDR3 reads CASSLVDGGAVSYNEQFF. CDR3 DNA: TGTGCCAGCAGCTTAGTAGACGGGGGGGCCGTCTCCTACAATGAGCAGTTCTTC.

This clonotype showed up many times. The rearrangement uses TRBV12-3 or TRBV12-4 and TRBJ1-5, with TRBD1 matching 7 bases. V gave up 6 bases and J gave up 1 base; unmatched junction bases: 3. CDR3 length equals 14 residues. The CDR3 here is CASSGTVSNQPQHF. The CDR3 coding sequence is TGTGCCAGCAGCGGGACAGTAAGCAATCAGCCCCAGCATTTT.

V and J are TRBV7-3 and TRBJ2-7; D is possibly TRBD1 (6 bases). The CDR3 has 14 residues. Per the germline V gene, CDR1 is SGHTA and CDR2 is FQGTGA. The V end lost 1 base, the J end lost 2 bases, and 9 bases lay between the germline ends. This CDR3 reads CASSLKGGTYEQYF. DNA of the CDR3: TGTGCCAGCAGCTTAAAAGGGGGAACCTACGAGCAGTACTTC.

This clonotype occurred a few times. The chain has TRBV11-2 and TRBJ2-7; no clear D gene. V lost 0 bases to trimming and J lost 0 bases, with 12 bases between them. The length of the CDR3 is 16 residues. Germline V gene sequence: CDR1 SGHAT, CDR2 FQNNGV. DNA for the CDR3: TGTGCCAGCAGCTTAGACCCGAGTTCGGGCTCCTACGAGCAGTACTTC. It encodes CASSLDPSSGSYEQYF.

This clonotype was observed many times. V and J are TRBV12-5 and TRBJ2-1; D may be TRBD2 (6 bases). Trimming shortened V by 6 bases and J by 6 bases, and 12 bases separated the two germline ends. This CDR3 comprises 13 residues. CDR1 and CDR2 (germline): LGHNT, FRNRAP. This CDR3 reads CASGPGTGNEQFF. The CDR3 coding sequence is TGTGCTAGTGGCCCCGGGACTGGCAATGAGCAGTTCTTC.

V is TRBV4-2 and J is TRBJ2-7; 9 bases fit TRBD1. Germline CDR1 reads LGHNA; CDR2 reads YNFKEQ. There are 16 residues in the CDR3. Trimming cost V 1 base and J 3 bases; bases outside gene matches: 7. The CDR3 DNA reads as TGTGCCAGCAGCCAAGCTGCGGGACAGGGAATCTACGAGCAGTACTTC. Its translation: CASSQAAGQGIYEQYF.

The rearrangement uses TRBV20-1 and TRBJ1-5; the D gene is possibly TRBD1 (5 bases). Germline V gene data show CDR1 as DFQATT and CDR2 as SNEGSKA (reference sequence). CDR3 length: 15 residues. Deletions cut 6 bases from V and 4 bases from J, with 19 bases between. This chain's CDR3 is CSALRLGRENQPQHF. In nucleotides, the CDR3 is TGCAGTGCCCTAAGGTTGGGCAGGGAGAATCAGCCCCAGCATTTT.

There are many counts of this clonotype. The V and J genes are TRBV4-2 and TRBJ2-7, with TRBD1 identical over 10 bases. From germline, CDR1 is LGHNA and CDR2 YNFKEQ. The junction had 5 bases not matched to a gene; V was cut back by 0 bases and J by 0 bases. The CDR3 spans 17 residues. The DNA for the CDR3 is TGTGCCAGCAGCCAAGATCACGGGGACAGGGGCTCCTACGAGCAGTACTTC. It translates to CASSQDHGDRGSYEQYF.

J is TRBJ2-1 and V is TRBV20-1; 7 bases fit TRBD1. J gave up 5 bases and V 3 bases, and 19 bases lay outside the gene matches. This CDR3 has 18 residues. Germline loops: CDR1 DFQATT, CDR2 SNEGSKA (reference sequence). This chain's CDR3 is CSASKGALGLATHNEQFF. The CDR3 DNA sequence: TGCAGTGCTAGCAAGGGGGCGCTGGGGCTAGCCACCCACAATGAGCAGTTCTTC.

At least ten counts were recorded for this clonotype. The chain couples TRBV20-1 to TRBJ2-1; TRBD2 matches at 11 bases. This CDR3 contains 15 residues. The germline CDR1 and CDR2 sequences are DFQATT and SNEGSKA (reference sequence). V lost 1 base, J lost 9 bases, and 8 bases stayed unmatched. This chain's CDR3 is CSARVRTSGLREQFF. CDR3 coding DNA: TGCAGTGCTAGAGTAAGGACTAGCGGGTTACGTGAGCAGTTCTTC.

The chain links TRBV5-6 to TRBJ2-2, with D perhaps given as TRBD1 or TRBD2 (5 bases each). V was shortened by 2 bases and J by 6 bases, with 8 bases between the two germline ends. There are 13 residues in the CDR3. Germline CDR1 is SGHDT and CDR2 is YYEEEE. This CDR3 is CASSLWGSGELFF. For the CDR3, the DNA is TGTGCCAGCAGCTTATGGGGGTCCGGGGAGCTGTTTTTT.

The rearrangement joins TRBV5-1 to TRBJ2-5; a weak D match, TRBD2 (5 bases). CDR1 is SGHRS, CDR2 YFSETQ, per germline. Trimming pared 4 bases from V and 0 bases from J, leaving 16 bases between. The CDR3 has 16 residues. For the CDR3, the DNA is TGCGCCAGCAGCCTAGGACTGTTTGAGTACCAAGAGACCCAGTACTTC. Its protein product is CASSLGLFEYQETQYF.

There are many counts of this clonotype. The rearrangement links TRBV12-3 or TRBV12-4 to TRBJ1-2, with D uncertain. The V gene lost 5 bases and the J gene lost 7 bases, with 17 bases spanning the gap. The CDR3 spans 14 residues. The CDR3 sequence is CASSLSARFFGYTF. The DNA of the CDR3 is TGTGCCAGCAGTCTATCAGCACGATTCTTTGGCTACACCTTC.